This record concerns one TCR beta chain sequence. The antigen it binds to is not known. Base qualities were left out, and no much larger clone turns up one base away. The entire isolated RNA was reverse transcribed using the High Capacity cDNA Reverse Transcription Kit, and thus expressed TCRB transcripts were sequenced. Deep immunoSEQ sequencing was performed on naive, central memory and regulatory T cell samples, with an average of roughly 3.3 million total reads per sample. Sorted cells were lysed in RLT buffer, and RNA was extracted using DNase-treated RNeasy Micro or Mini kits according to cell number. Each cell subset was processed on its own to prevent cross-contamination, while patient and healthy donor samples were processed together. The immunoSEQ multiplex PCR was used to amplify TCRB sequences from cDNA, yielding 87-bp fragments that span the CDR3 region. Sequencing of the amplicons was done on the Illumina HiSeq platform. Processing in the source paper ran as follows. Synthetic template baselines were used to correct PCR bias computationally, reads within Hamming distance 2 were collapsed together, and singletons that could not be merged were discarded. Reads were aligned to IMGT to assign V, D and J genes, CDR3 length, and insertions or deletions at six rearrangement sites. Within each subset, clonotype counts were normalized to sorted cell number, after which true diversity and Gini coefficients were computed with the tcR R package. Repertoire sharing was quantified using the overlap coefficient calculated on TCRB nucleotide sequences. Out-of-frame TCRB sequences from naive cells were analyzed to stand in for the pre-selection repertoire. TCRdb took over this immuneACCESS table, retaining in-frame rearrangements with V and J assigned. Such tables are incomplete; in checked studies, under half of the missing clones stem from an unresolved V gene, and the remainder is unexplained. V and J calls and clone size follow that table, whereas D and trimming were derived from the DNA. The sample table lists 200,000 to 300,000 clones, 68% of them with a count of one. The ten largest make up around 0.05% of the sample.

A single peripheral blood draw of around 100 mL on average was collected from each donor into heparinised tubes. A BD FACSAria II was used to sort naive, central memory, regulatory and stem cell-like memory CD4+ T cells with a panel that included CD45RO, CCR7, CD25, CD127, CD95 and CD27. Every sorted population had a purity above 98%. PBMCs were separated immediately by Lymphoprep density gradient centrifugation and were stained directly, without being cultured. To minimize batch effects, samples were stained and sorted in pairs, one healthy donor with one patient per experiment. The entry originates in a study of beta chain features in type 1 diabetes (dated by TCRdb to 2016 to 2019). Looking at the study overall: Mean age, gender distribution, total cell number and subset yield did not differ between patients and healthy donors. The study compared TCRB repertoires of sorted circulating CD4+ T cell subsets between recently diagnosed type 1 diabetes patients and matched healthy donors. A total of some 100,000,000 sorted cells were examined across all samples, and a strong correlation was observed between cell number per subset and RNA yield. Regulatory and stem cell-like memory subsets were isolated from only 8 patients and about 8 healthy donors, whereas naive and central memory subsets came from all 28 donors.

What the authors observed across the whole study: Fewer insertions and more nucleotide deletions at VDJ recombination sites were observed in patients with type 1 diabetes, implying thymic rearrangement abnormalities. PCR may preferentially amplify shorter templates, but because patient and control samples were amplified and corrected together, any resulting skew would affect both groups equally. Naive, central memory and regulatory TCRB repertoires appeared more similar among patients than among healthy donors. HLA sub-analyses involved small numbers of individuals, so any influence of HLA type on TCRB rearrangement remained unresolved. A moderate but significant shortening of TCRB CDR3 length was observed in type 1 diabetes patients in all four CD4+ subsets. Because cDNA rather than genomic DNA was sequenced, highly expressing activated cells could have been over-represented, although no difference in activation and CD3 levels was found between groups.

Reading from cysteine to phenylalanine, the CDR3 counts 11 amino acids. The kept DNA is CDR3 alone, 33 bases in frame from the first base. V loses 0 bases of germline sequence and J loses 3 bases, and the interval between the two ends is 3 bases. The CDR1 and CDR2 encoded by the germline V gene are SQVTM and ANQGSEA. The chain couples TRBV29-1 to TRBJ2-7; no D gene is confidently identified. Sequencing was performed on naive CD4+ T cells from blood. Read against the paper, the sample's cell subset or site label means: true naive CD4+ T cells. The receptor's source is a man in his thirties or forties in good health. DNA sequence: TGCAGCGTTGAAGAGCTCTACGAGCAGTACTTC. Translated, it reads CSVEELYEQYF.